Detailed here is one TCR beta chain. Regarding donors, all were healthy bone marrow donors. The data were obtained in a study of cytomegalovirus exposure and HLA in healthy donors. Use of 60 Vbeta and 13 Jbeta primers characterized the PCR. Data came from immunoSEQ multiplex PCR; TCRdb stores just in-frame clones and leaves some out. This sample has over 150,000 clones, with 81% found just once. There are 16 residues in the CDR3. Germline assignment: CDR1 LNHNV and CDR2 YYDKDF (reference sequence). The ends were cut back, 0 bases at V and 0 bases at J, with 12 bases in the middle. Input material: PBMCs. The receptor comes from a woman aged 45 to 65 in good health and CMV-seronegative. This chain uses TRBV15 with TRBJ2-7; D perhaps matches TRBD1 (7 bases). DNA of the CDR3: TGTGCCACCAGCAGAGATTCAGGGGGAGGCTCCTACGAGCAGTACTTC. Its protein is CATSRDSGGGSYEQYF.